This entry lists 5 T cell receptor beta chains sequenced from one sample in a study of memory CD4+ T cells and cytomegalovirus serostatus (dated by TCRdb to the late 2010s). The library relied on the immunoSEQ multiplex PCR assay. What TCRdb holds here is the immuneACCESS table cut down to in-frame rearrangements. Part of the clones is not present; checked against another copy, under half of the missing clones reflect an unresolved V gene, and the others are unexplained. The sample contains about 64,000 clones, 60% to 80% of them found a single time. The ten largest account for around 0.81% of the sample. A FACSAria II was used to sort memory CD4+ T cells, defined as single viable CD3+CD4+CD8-CD45RO+ cells. Source material: memory CD4+ T cells from blood. Receptor source: an adult in good health and CMV-seronegative.

This clone came up once. The V and J genes are TRBV6-5 and TRBJ1-5, with D unclear. This CDR3 has 14 residues. Germline-derived CDR1 and CDR2 are MNHEY and SVGAGI. V was trimmed by 6 bases and J by 3 bases, leaving 12 bases between them. DNA of the CDR3: TGTGCCAGCAGCACCGGGAGGACCAATCAGCCCCAGCATTTT. This sequence encodes CASSTGRTNQPQHF.

The chain joins TRBV7-8 to TRBJ2-5; TRBD1 matches 12 bases. The CDR3 length is 18 residues. In germline, CDR1 is SGHVS, CDR2 FQNEAQ. V shed 1 base, J shed 5 bases, and the junction held 11 bases outside the gene matches. The CDR3 bases are TGTGCCAGCAGCTTAGATGTAATCCGGGACAGGGGGCCGGAGACCCAGTACTTC. It is translated as CASSLDVIRDRGPETQYF.

The chain combines TRBV7-2 with TRBJ2-3, with D perhaps assigned TRBD1 or TRBD2 (5 bases each). The germline V gene encodes CDR1 SGHTA and CDR2 FQGNSA. This CDR3 comprises 13 residues. V gave up 3 bases and J gave up 1 base, with 5 bases separating them. Written as DNA, the CDR3 is TGTGCCAGCAGCTTGGGGGGCACAGATACGCAGTATTTT. This encodes CASSLGGTDTQYF.

The CDR3 is CASTVGGQETQYF. CDR3 nucleotide sequence: TGCGCCAGCACCGTCGGGGGCCAAGAGACCCAGTACTTC. The V gene is TRBV5-1, the J gene TRBJ2-5, with D maybe TRBD2 (6 bases). Per germline, CDR1 SGHRS and CDR2 YFSETQ. With 6 bases removed from V and 1 base from J, the gap between germline ends came to 10 bases. CDR3 length equals 13 residues.

The CDR3 sequence is CAVQQGYGYTF. The DNA of the CDR3 is TGTGCCGTTCAACAGGGGTATGGCTACACCTTC. The chain joins TRBV6-5 to TRBJ1-2; TRBD1 matches 7 bases. V dropped 11 bases and J dropped 5; count of bases not matched to a gene: 5. This CDR3 has 11 amino acids. Germline values: CDR1 MNHEY, CDR2 SVGAGI.